A selection of T cell receptor beta chains follows, all from one sample in a study of cytomegalovirus exposure and HLA in healthy donors. Only in-frame clones appear in the TCRdb table, and some are missing; sequencing was by immunoSEQ multiplex PCR. Its listing shows under 50,000 clones. The specimen was PBMCs. The source of these receptors is a male donor in good health and CMV-seronegative. CDR3s include the opening cysteine and the closing phenylalanine or tryptophan. The order of the fields is J gene, V gene, D gene, CDR3 DNA, CDR3 protein. The D gene is left open where the match is weak.

J: TRBJ1-2
V: TRBV9
D: TRBD1
DNA: TGTGCCAGCAGCCCTTCGGACAGGGGTGTACGTAGTGGCTACACCTTC
CDR3: CASSPSDRGVRSGYTF

J: TRBJ2-4
V: TRBV11-2
D: .
DNA: TGTGCCAGCAGCTTAGGCCGAGGGGGGGCTAGAGCCAAAAACATTCAGTACTTC
CDR3: CASSLGRGGARAKNIQYF

J: TRBJ1-1
V: TRBV11-2
D: .
DNA: TGTGCCAGCAGCTTAGTAGGGGACACTGAAGCTTTCTTT
CDR3: CASSLVGDTEAFF

J: TRBJ1-1
V: TRBV6-5
D: TRBD1
DNA: TGTGCCAGCAGACTACAGGGGGATGAAGCTTTCTTT
CDR3: CASRLQGDEAFF

J: TRBJ1-2
V: TRBV9
D: TRBD1
DNA: TGTGCCAGCAGCAGGACAGGGGATAATGGCTACACCTTC
CDR3: CASSRTGDNGYTF

J: TRBJ2-4
V: TRBV18
D: .
DNA: TGTGCCAGCTCACCACCGTCACAGACGCACATTCAGTACTTC
CDR3: CASSPPSQTHIQYF

J: TRBJ2-1
V: TRBV7-2
D: .
DNA: TGTGCCAGCAGCTTCGTACTACAATACAATGAGCAGTTCTTC
CDR3: CASSFVLQYNEQFF

J: TRBJ1-6
V: TRBV6-5
D: .
DNA: TGTGCCAGCAGTTACTCAACGGGTTCACCACCCCTCCACTTT
CDR3: CASSYSTGSPPLHF

J: TRBJ2-5
V: TRBV4-2
D: TRBD2
DNA: TGTGCCAGCAGCCAAGGACGCGGGACTAGAGGGACCCAGTACTTC
CDR3: CASSQGRGTRGTQYF

J: TRBJ2-5
V: TRBV7-3
D: TRBD2
DNA: TGTGCCAGCAGCTTAATAGGCCGGCGGGAGCAAGAGACCCAGTACTTC
CDR3: CASSLIGRREQETQYF

J: TRBJ1-5
V: TRBV19
D: .
DNA: TGTGCCAGTATGAAAAAGGGAGGTAGCAATCAGCCCCAGCATTTT
CDR3: CASMKKGGSNQPQHF

J: TRBJ2-5
V: TRBV11-3
D: .
DNA: TGTGCCAGCAGCTCAACTCGCGGGGCAGAGTTAGAGACCCAGTACTTC
CDR3: CASSSTRGAELETQYF

J: TRBJ1-5
V: TRBV9
D: .
DNA: TGTGCCAGCAGCGTAGGGCAGGGTAGCAATCAGCCCCAGCATTTT
CDR3: CASSVGQGSNQPQHF

J: TRBJ2-5
V: TRBV6-1
D: TRBD2
DNA: TGTGCCAGCAGTGAAGTTGCTAGCGGGGGGGCAACATCTGAGACCCAGTACTTC
CDR3: CASSEVASGGATSETQYF

J: TRBJ2-7
V: TRBV19
D: .
DNA: TGTGCCAGTAGTACGGGTAACGAGCAGTACTTC
CDR3: CASSTGNEQYF

J: TRBJ2-2
V: TRBV5-1
D: TRBD2
DNA: TGCGCCAGCAGGCCACAACCGGGGGGGCTTACCGGGGAGCTGTTTTTT
CDR3: CASRPQPGGLTGELFF

J: TRBJ2-5
V: TRBV30
D: .
DNA: TGTGCCTGGAGTCCTTCCCCAGAGACCCAGTACTTC
CDR3: CAWSPSPETQYF

J: TRBJ1-1
V: TRBV6-5
D: TRBD1
DNA: TGTGCCAGCAGTGGGACAGCTAACACTGAAGCTTTCTTT
CDR3: CASSGTANTEAFF

J: TRBJ1-2
V: TRBV19
D: .
DNA: TGTGCCAGTAGTCTGGTCGCAGGGGAAAGGGGCTACACCTTC
CDR3: CASSLVAGERGYTF

J: TRBJ1-1
V: TRBV10-1
D: TRBD1
DNA: TGCGCCAGCAGTGAGACAGGGGACACTGAAGCTTTCTTT
CDR3: CASSETGDTEAFF

J: TRBJ1-4
V: TRBV6-6
D: TRBD1
DNA: TGTGCCAGCAGTTTTCGACAGGGGGGTGGAAAACTGTTTTTT
CDR3: CASSFRQGGGKLFF

J: TRBJ2-7
V: TRBV6-1
D: TRBD2
DNA: TGTGCCAGCAGTGGTTTCCCTCGGGGACTACCATCCTATCCCTACGAGCAGTACTTC
CDR3: CASSGFPRGLPSYPYEQYF

J: TRBJ2-2
V: TRBV5-4
D: .
DNA: TGTGCCAGCAGGCCCCTGGGAGGCAACACCGGGGAGCTGTTTTTT
CDR3: CASRPLGGNTGELFF

J: TRBJ1-6
V: TRBV4-2
D: .
DNA: TGTGCCAGCAGCCAAGATCCGGCAGGGCGTAATTCACCCCTCCACTTT
CDR3: CASSQDPAGRNSPLHF

J: TRBJ1-1
V: TRBV2
D: .
DNA: TGTGCCAGCAGGGACAGAAGCGGTATAGGAAGTGAAGCTTTCTTT
CDR3: CASRDRSGIGSEAFF

J: TRBJ2-1
V: TRBV7-2
D: .
DNA: TGTGCCAGCAGCTTAATGCGGTCCAGCTCCTACAATGAGCAGTTCTTC
CDR3: CASSLMRSSSYNEQFF

J: TRBJ1-4
V: TRBV5-1
D: TRBD1
DNA: TGCGCCAGCAGCTGGGACAGTGAAAAACTGTTTTTT
CDR3: CASSWDSEKLFF

J: TRBJ1-4
V: TRBV6-1
D: .
DNA: TGTGCCAGCAGTGAAGGACCCGGGGAAAAACTGTTTTTT
CDR3: CASSEGPGEKLFF

J: TRBJ2-4
V: TRBV4-1
D: .
DNA: TGCGCCAGCAGCCAAGGCAGGGGCCCCAAAAACATTCAGTACTTC
CDR3: CASSQGRGPKNIQYF

J: TRBJ1-1
V: TRBV2
D: .
DNA: TGTGCCAGCAGTCGGGACAACGAGAATACTGAAGCTTTCTTT
CDR3: CASSRDNENTEAFF

J: TRBJ1-4
V: TRBV5-5
D: TRBD1
DNA: TGTGCCAGCAGCTTCGGGACAGGGCGCGAAAAACTGTTTTTT
CDR3: CASSFGTGREKLFF

J: TRBJ1-1
V: TRBV6-1
D: TRBD1
DNA: TGTGCCAGCAGTGCCAACAGGGGTAGCGACACTGAAGCTTTCTTT
CDR3: CASSANRGSDTEAFF

J: TRBJ1-1
V: TRBV27
D: TRBD1
DNA: TGTGCCAGCAGTTTATCACAGGGGATCAACACTGAAGCTTTCTTT
CDR3: CASSLSQGINTEAFF

J: TRBJ1-1
V: TRBV7-9
D: .
DNA: TGTGCCAGCAGCCCGCCGGTGAACACTGAAGCTTTCTTT
CDR3: CASSPPVNTEAFF

J: TRBJ2-7
V: TRBV5-6
D: TRBD1
DNA: TGTGCCAGCAGGTCCCGGGACAGAGCCTACGAGCAGTACTTC
CDR3: CASRSRDRAYEQYF

J: TRBJ1-5
V: TRBV5-8
D: .
DNA: TGTGCCAGCAGCGTAGGACAGCTGTATAGCAATCAGCCCCAGCATTTT
CDR3: CASSVGQLYSNQPQHF

J: TRBJ2-5
V: TRBV29-1
D: .
DNA: TGCAGCGTTGTTGGGCAGGACCAAGAGACCCAGTACTTC
CDR3: CSVVGQDQETQYF

J: TRBJ2-5
V: TRBV29-1
D: .
DNA: TGCAGCGTTGACCCGGGAAGGCAAGAGACCCAGTACTTC
CDR3: CSVDPGRQETQYF

J: TRBJ2-1
V: TRBV12-5
D: .
DNA: TGTGCTAGTGGTCGGGGTCTAGGGTACAATGAGCAGTTCTTC
CDR3: CASGRGLGYNEQFF

J: TRBJ2-5
V: TRBV2
D: .
DNA: TGTGCCAGCAATAACATGAAAGAGACCCAGTACTTC
CDR3: CASNNMKETQYF

J: TRBJ1-2
V: TRBV5-6
D: .
DNA: TGTGCCAGCAGACCCGGGGGAGCTAACTATGGCTACACCTTC
CDR3: CASRPGGANYGYTF

J: TRBJ2-7
V: TRBV5-1
D: .
DNA: TGCGCCAGCAGACCTGACAGCTACGAGCAGTACTTC
CDR3: CASRPDSYEQYF

J: TRBJ1-6
V: TRBV6-5
D: .
DNA: TGTGCCAGCACCCGAGGGGAGGGTTATAATTCACCCCTCCACTTT
CDR3: CASTRGEGYNSPLHF

J: TRBJ1-3
V: TRBV29-1
D: TRBD1
DNA: TGCAGCGTAGTACAGGGGACTGGAAACACCATATATTTT
CDR3: CSVVQGTGNTIYF

J: TRBJ1-6
V: TRBV30
D: TRBD1
DNA: TGTGCCTGGGACAGGGGGAATTCACCCCTCCACTTT
CDR3: CAWDRGNSPLHF

J: TRBJ1-1
V: TRBV19
D: .
DNA: TGTGCCAGTAGTATGTCGGTCTTGAGCCAAGTCGGAGCTTTCTTT
CDR3: CASSMSVLSQVGAFF

J: TRBJ1-3
V: TRBV30
D: .
DNA: TGTGCCTGGAGTCCTTATAGCTCTGGAAACACCATATATTTT
CDR3: CAWSPYSSGNTIYF

J: TRBJ2-7
V: TRBV14
D: TRBD1
DNA: TGTGCCAGCAGCCAAGAGGGACAGACAGCCCACGAGCAGTACTTC
CDR3: CASSQEGQTAHEQYF

J: TRBJ1-2
V: TRBV5-1
D: .
DNA: TGCGCCAGCAGCTTGGCCTCAGACGGGTTAGGCTACACCTTC
CDR3: CASSLASDGLGYTF

J: TRBJ2-5
V: TRBV9
D: TRBD2
DNA: TGTGCCAGCAGCGTAGGGCTAGCGGGGTACCAAGAGACCCAGTACTTC
CDR3: CASSVGLAGYQETQYF

J: TRBJ2-7
V: TRBV5-8
D: .
DNA: TGTGCCAGCAGCCAGGACAGATCCGAGCAGTACTTC
CDR3: CASSQDRSEQYF

J: TRBJ1-2
V: TRBV4-1
D: .
DNA: TGCGCCAGCAGGCCACTACTGGGTCATGGCTACACCTTC
CDR3: CASRPLLGHGYTF